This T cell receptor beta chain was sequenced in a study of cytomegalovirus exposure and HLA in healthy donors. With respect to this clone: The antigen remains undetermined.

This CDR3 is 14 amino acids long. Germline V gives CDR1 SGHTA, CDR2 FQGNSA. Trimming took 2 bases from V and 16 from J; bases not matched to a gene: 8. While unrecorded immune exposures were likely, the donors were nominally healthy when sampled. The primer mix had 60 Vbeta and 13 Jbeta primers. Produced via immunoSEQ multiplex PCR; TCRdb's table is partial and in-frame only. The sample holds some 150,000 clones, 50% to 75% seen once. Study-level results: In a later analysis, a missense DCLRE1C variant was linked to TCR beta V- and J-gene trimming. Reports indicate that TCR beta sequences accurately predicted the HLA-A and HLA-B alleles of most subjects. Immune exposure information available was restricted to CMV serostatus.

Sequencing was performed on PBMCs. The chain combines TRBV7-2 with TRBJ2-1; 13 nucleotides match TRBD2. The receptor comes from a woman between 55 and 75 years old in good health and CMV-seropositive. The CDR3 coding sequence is TGTGCCAGCAGCTTAACTAGCGGGAGGGCTGAGGTTTTCTTC. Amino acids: CASSLTSGRAEVFF.